The following is a TCR beta chain sequence with its context. This sample was taken from a study of blood T cell repertoires in COVID-19. Study in general: COVID-19 samples collected from the United States, Italy and Spain covered acute and convalescent phases. The analysed material was cDNA or gDNA that came from T cells, B-cell-depleted T cells, or PBMCs.

The germline V gene encodes CDR1 SGHNT and CDR2 YENEEA. V lost 5 bases to trimming and J lost 3 bases, with 19 bases between them. There are 16 residues in the CDR3. Profiled with immunoSEQ multiplex PCR; TCRdb holds only in-frame clones, not every one. Of roughly 250,000 clones in the sample, around 83% were seen once. Sequencing was performed on peripheral blood. The chain combines TRBV11-3 with TRBJ1-1, with D maybe TRBD1 (5 bases). This TCR came from a middle-aged man with active or convalescent COVID-19. The DNA of the CDR3 is TGTGCCAGCAGCCCGACGCCCGCAGGGCCTTACACTGAAGCTTTCTTT. This encodes CASSPTPAGPYTEAFF.